This T cell receptor beta chain was recorded in a study of cytomegalovirus exposure and HLA in healthy donors. This clone was counted a few times. Its antigen is not identified. Whole-study results and caveats: TCR beta chains numbering some 160 were designated cytomegalovirus-associated. By HLA locus, TCR association rates varied in a later analysis, with DRB1 showing the most and HLA-C the fewest. Compared with the roughly 730-donor mean, an Asian-associated ancestry cluster reportedly had fewer N-insertions, according to a later analysis. A later analysis found common viral pathogens apparently linked to several of the most significant clusters.

This CDR3 contains 14 residues. Germline values: CDR1 LNHNV, CDR2 YYDKDF (reference sequence). The ends were cut back, 7 bases at V and 6 bases at J, with 19 bases in the middle. Amplification used 60 Vbeta primers and 13 Jbeta primers. Profiled with immunoSEQ multiplex PCR; TCRdb holds only in-frame clones, not every one. This table has approximately 100,000 clones, approximately 9% appearing once. V and J are TRBV15 and TRBJ2-7; tentative D call: TRBD2 (5 bases). The sequence was obtained from a man aged 45-60 years in good health and CMV-seropositive. What was sequenced was PBMCs. The CDR3 bases are TGTGCCACCACCCACAGCGGACTCCCAGGCGAGCAGTACTTC. Translated: CATTHSGLPGEQYF.